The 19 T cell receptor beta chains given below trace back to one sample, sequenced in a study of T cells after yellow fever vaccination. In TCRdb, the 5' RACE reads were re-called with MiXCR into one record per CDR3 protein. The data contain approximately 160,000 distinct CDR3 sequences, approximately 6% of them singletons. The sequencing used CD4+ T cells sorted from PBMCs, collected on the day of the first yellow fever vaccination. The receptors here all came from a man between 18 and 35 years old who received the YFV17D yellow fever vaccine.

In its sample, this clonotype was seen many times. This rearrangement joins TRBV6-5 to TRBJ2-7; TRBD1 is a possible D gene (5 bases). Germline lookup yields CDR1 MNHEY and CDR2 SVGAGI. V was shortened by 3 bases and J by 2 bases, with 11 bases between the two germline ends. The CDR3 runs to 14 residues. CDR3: CASSYGADAYEQYF. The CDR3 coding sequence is TGTGCCAGCAGTTATGGGGCGGACGCCTACGAGCAGTACTTC.

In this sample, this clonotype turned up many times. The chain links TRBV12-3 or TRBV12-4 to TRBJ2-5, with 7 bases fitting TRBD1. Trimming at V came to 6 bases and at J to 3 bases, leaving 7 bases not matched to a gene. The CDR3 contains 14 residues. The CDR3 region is CASSPGGLKETQYF. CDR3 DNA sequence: TGTGCCAGCAGCCCAGGGGGTCTAAAAGAGACCCAGTACTTC.

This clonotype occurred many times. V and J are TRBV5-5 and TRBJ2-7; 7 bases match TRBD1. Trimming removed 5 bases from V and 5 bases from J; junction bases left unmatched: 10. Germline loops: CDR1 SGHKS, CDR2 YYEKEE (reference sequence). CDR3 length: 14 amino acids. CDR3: CASSFSGTANEQYV. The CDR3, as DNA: TGTGCCAGCAGTTTTTCCGGGACAGCGAACGAGCAGTACGTC.

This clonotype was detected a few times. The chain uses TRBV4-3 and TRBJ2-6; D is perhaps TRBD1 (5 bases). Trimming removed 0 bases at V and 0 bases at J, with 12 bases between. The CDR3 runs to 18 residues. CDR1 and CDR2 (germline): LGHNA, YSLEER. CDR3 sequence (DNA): TGCGCCAGCAGCCAAGATGCCAGGGTGCTCTCTGGGGCCAACGTCCTGACTTTC. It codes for CASSQDARVLSGANVLTF.

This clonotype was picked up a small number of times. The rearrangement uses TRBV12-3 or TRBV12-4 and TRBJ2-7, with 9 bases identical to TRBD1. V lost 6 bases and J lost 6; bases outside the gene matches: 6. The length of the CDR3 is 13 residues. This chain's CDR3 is CASSRTGDLEQYF. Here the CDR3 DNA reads TGTGCCAGCAGCCGGACAGGGGACCTCGAGCAGTACTTC.

The CDR3 is CASSPLTRADTQYF. For the CDR3, the DNA is TGTGCCAGCAGCCCCCTAACTAGGGCAGATACGCAGTATTTT. V is TRBV7-2 and J is TRBJ2-3; the D gene is possibly TRBD2 (5 bases). The germline V gene encodes CDR1 SGHTA and CDR2 FQGNSA. There are 14 residues in the CDR3. Trimming stripped 5 bases from V and 4 bases from J, with 13 bases between.

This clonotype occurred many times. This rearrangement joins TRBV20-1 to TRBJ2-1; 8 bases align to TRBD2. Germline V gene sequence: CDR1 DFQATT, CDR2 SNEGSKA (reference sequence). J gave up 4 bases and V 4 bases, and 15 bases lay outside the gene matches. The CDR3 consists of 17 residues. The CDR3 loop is CSATQVRGGPGYNEQFF. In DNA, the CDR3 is TGCAGTGCTACCCAAGTGCGCGGGGGGCCCGGATACAATGAGCAGTTCTTC.

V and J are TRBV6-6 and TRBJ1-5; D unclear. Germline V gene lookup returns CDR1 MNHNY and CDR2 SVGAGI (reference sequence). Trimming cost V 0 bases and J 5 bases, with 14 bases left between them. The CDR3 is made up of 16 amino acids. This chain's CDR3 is CASSYSFQAADQPQHF. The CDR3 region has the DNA TGTGCCAGCAGTTACTCGTTTCAGGCGGCAGATCAGCCCCAGCATTTT.

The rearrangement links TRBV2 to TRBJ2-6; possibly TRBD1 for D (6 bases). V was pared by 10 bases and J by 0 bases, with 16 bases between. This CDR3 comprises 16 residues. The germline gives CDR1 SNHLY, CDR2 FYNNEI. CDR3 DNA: TGTGCCATCGCGACAGGCAGACTCTCTGGGGCCAACGTCCTGACTTTC. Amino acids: CAIATGRLSGANVLTF.

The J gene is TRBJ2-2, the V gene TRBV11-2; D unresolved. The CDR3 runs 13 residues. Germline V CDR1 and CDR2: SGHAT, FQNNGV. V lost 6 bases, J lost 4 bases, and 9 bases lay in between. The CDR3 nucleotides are TGTGCCAGCAGAGTATCCCTCACCGGGGAGCTGTTTTTT. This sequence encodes CASRVSLTGELFF.

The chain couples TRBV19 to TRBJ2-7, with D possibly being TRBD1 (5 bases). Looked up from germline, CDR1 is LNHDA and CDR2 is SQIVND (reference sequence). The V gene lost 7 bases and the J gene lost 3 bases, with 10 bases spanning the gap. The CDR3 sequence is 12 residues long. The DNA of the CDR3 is TGTGCCAGTAAGGACAAGTACTACGAGCAGTACTTC. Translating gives CASKDKYYEQYF.

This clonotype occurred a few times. CDR3 sequence reads: CASSLDRGHGNTIYF. The CDR3 DNA sequence: TGCGCCAGCAGCCTTGACAGGGGGCACGGAAACACCATATATTTT. The V gene is TRBV4-1, the J gene TRBJ1-3; 10 positions match TRBD1. Germline CDR1 reads MGHRA; CDR2 reads YSYEKL. Losses at the gene ends were 4 bases for V and 4 bases for J; bases not matched to a gene: 4. The CDR3 consists of 15 residues.

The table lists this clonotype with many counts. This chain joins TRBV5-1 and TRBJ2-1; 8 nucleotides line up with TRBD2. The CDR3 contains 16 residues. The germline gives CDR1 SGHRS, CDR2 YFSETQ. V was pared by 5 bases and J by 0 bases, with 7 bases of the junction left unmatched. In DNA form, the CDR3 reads TGCGCCAGCAGGCCGGGGGGGGGAAGCTCCTACAATGAGCAGTTCTTC. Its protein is CASRPGGGSSYNEQFF.

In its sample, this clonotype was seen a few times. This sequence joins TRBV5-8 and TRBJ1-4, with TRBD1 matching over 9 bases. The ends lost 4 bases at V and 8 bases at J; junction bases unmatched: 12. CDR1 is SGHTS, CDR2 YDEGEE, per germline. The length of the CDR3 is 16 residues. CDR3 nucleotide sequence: TGTGCCAGCAGCGCCCGCCCGGGACAGGGAGAGGAAAAACTGTTTTTT. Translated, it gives CASSARPGQGEEKLFF.

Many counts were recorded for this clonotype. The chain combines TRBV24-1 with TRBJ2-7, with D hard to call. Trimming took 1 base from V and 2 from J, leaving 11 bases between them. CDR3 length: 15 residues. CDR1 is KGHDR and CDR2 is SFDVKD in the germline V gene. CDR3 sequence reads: CATSDFNRRAYEQYF. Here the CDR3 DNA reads TGTGCCACCAGTGATTTTAACAGAAGGGCCTACGAGCAGTACTTC.

The CDR3 sequence: CASSQHGEGLTEAFF. CDR3 nucleotide sequence: TGCGCCAGCAGCCAACACGGGGAAGGGCTCACTGAAGCTTTCTTT. The chain links TRBV5-1 to TRBJ1-1; D is unclear. The V end lost 4 bases, the J end lost 4 bases, and 17 bases lay between the germline ends. Germline loops: CDR1 SGHRS, CDR2 YFSETQ. This CDR3 is 15 amino acids long.

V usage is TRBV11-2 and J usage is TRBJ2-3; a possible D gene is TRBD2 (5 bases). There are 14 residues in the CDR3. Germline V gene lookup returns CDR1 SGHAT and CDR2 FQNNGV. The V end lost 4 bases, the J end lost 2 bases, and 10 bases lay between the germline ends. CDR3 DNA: TGTGCCAGCAGCTCGGCGCGGGTCACAGATACGCAGTATTTT. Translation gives CASSSARVTDTQYF. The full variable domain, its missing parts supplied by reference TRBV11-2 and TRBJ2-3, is EAGVAQSPRYKIIEKRQSVAFWCNPISGHATLYWYQQILGQGPKLLIQFQNNGVVDDSQLPKDRFSAERLKGVDSTLKIQPAKLEDSAVYLCASSSARVTDTQYFGPGTRLTVL.

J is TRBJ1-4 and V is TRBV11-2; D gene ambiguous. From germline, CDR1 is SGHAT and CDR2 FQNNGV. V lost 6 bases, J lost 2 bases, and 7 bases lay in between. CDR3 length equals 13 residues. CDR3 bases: TGTGCCAGCAGTGGGGTTACTAATGAAAAACTGTTTTTT. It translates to CASSGVTNEKLFF.

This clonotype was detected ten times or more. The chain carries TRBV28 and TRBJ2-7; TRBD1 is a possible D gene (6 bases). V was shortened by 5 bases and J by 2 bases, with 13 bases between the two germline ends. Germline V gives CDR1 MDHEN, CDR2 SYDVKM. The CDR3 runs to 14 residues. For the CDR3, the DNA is TGTGCCAGCAGTACTGGACAGTCGCCCTACGAGCAGTACGTC. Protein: CASSTGQSPYEQYV.